The 8 T cell receptor beta chains below all came from one sample that was sequenced in a study of CD8 T cells in ankylosing spondylitis (dated by TCRdb to 2016 to 2017). Summary of the overall study and its limitations: A TCR beta motif made up of eight highly homologous amino acid variants appeared to be characteristic of blood from ankylosing spondylitis patients.

The protocol used for the library was 5' RACE. TCRdb shows the sequencer as Illumina HiSeq 2500. TCRdb ran its own pipeline on the public reads, namely fastp trimming at Q25 and MiXCR clone calling, and kept in-frame beta chains. Each entry merges the rows of one CDR3 protein and shows their most common DNA and genes. This sample has 700,000 to 850,000 distinct CDR3 sequences in its table, and around 11% of those were observed once. In total, the top ten clones hold under 0.6% of the sample. No antigens are known for them. Specimen: blood, either unsorted or a sorted T cell fraction (not recorded which). Every receptor here comes from a male donor with ankylosing spondylitis.

This clonotype was detected many times. The V call is TRBV9, the J call TRBJ2-1; possible D gene TRBD2, 6 bases. With 3 bases removed from V and 2 bases from J, the gap between germline ends came to 6 bases. CDR1 and CDR2 from the germline V gene are SGDLS and YYNGEE. CDR3 size: 13 residues. The CDR3 DNA follows: TGTGCCAGCAGCGCGGGAGCCTACAATGAGCAGTTCTTC. Translating gives CASSAGAYNEQFF.

V usage is TRBV5-1 and J usage is TRBJ1-3, with TRBD1 matching over 7 bases. CDR1 SGHRS and CDR2 YFSETQ come from the germline V gene. This CDR3 is built from 18 residues. Trimming at V came to 0 bases and at J to 0 bases, leaving 9 bases not matched to a gene. The CDR3: CASSLDRDRASSGNTIYF. The CDR3 region has the DNA TGCGCCAGCAGCTTGGACCGCGACAGGGCGAGCTCTGGAAACACCATATATTTT.

The chain has TRBV25-1 and TRBJ2-7, with D possibly TRBD1 on 7 matching bases. The V and J ends lost 5 bases and 3 bases respectively, with 20 bases between them. The germline gives CDR1 MGHDK, CDR2 SYGVNS. This CDR3 spans 16 amino acids. The CDR3 region is CASSSTSRQGGYEQYF. As DNA, the CDR3 is TGTGCCAGCAGTTCAACGTCAAGACAGGGAGGCTACGAGCAGTACTTC.

This clonotype was found many times. This CDR3 reads CASSYLTSYNEQFF. CDR3 sequence (DNA): TGTGCCAGCAGTTACCTCACTAGCTACAATGAGCAGTTCTTC. V and J are TRBV6-5 and TRBJ2-1, with D tentatively TRBD2 (5 bases). V lost 2 bases, J lost 3 bases, and 8 bases lay in between. Germline assignment: CDR1 MNHEY and CDR2 SVGAGI. This CDR3 is built from 14 residues.

This clonotype came up a few times. The V call is TRBV20-1, the J call TRBJ1-5, with no clear D. In germline, CDR1 is DFQATT, CDR2 SNEGSKA (reference sequence). CDR3 length equals 15 residues. Trimming pared 2 bases from V and 7 bases from J, leaving 18 bases between. The DNA of the CDR3 is TGCAGTGCTAGACAACCCGACGGGGTCTGGCAGCCCCAGCATTTT. This sequence encodes CSARQPDGVWQPQHF.

This clonotype was observed a handful of times. The CDR3 bases are TGTGCCAGCTCTAGGGGCATCCCCGGGGTGAACACTGAAGCTTTCTTT. It yields the protein CASSRGIPGVNTEAFF. J is TRBJ1-1 and V is TRBV6-1; possibly TRBD1 for D (5 bases). The CDR3 contains 16 residues. Per the germline V gene, CDR1 is MNHNS and CDR2 is SASEGT. Between the trimmed V and J ends, which lost 8 bases and 0 bases, there was a span of 19 bases.

This clonotype has just a few counts. The genes are TRBV30 and TRBJ1-1, with D hard to call. The CDR3 sequence is 12 residues long. V was clipped by 4 bases and J by 0 bases, with 6 bases between them. Per the germline V gene, CDR1 is GTSNPN and CDR2 is SVGIG (reference sequence). This chain's CDR3 is CAWTGMNTEAFF. In nucleotides, the CDR3 is TGTGCCTGGACAGGCATGAACACTGAAGCTTTCTTT.

This clonotype came up many times. The chain links TRBV6-5 to TRBJ2-5; D not certain. This CDR3 contains 14 residues. Trimming removed 4 bases from V and 0 bases from J, with 9 bases in between. From germline, CDR1 is MNHEY and CDR2 SVGAGI. CDR3 DNA: TGTGCCAGCAGTTGGGGTAGTTACCAAGAGACCCAGTACTTC. It encodes CASSWGSYQETQYF.